What follows are 32 T cell receptor beta chains derived from one specimen sequenced in a study of technical replicates of blood from several donors. Using immunoSEQ multiplex PCR, the repertoire was profiled, and TCRdb retains in-frame clones only, with some absent. Here the sample spans 60,000 to 75,000 clones, roughly 89% being singletons. The sequenced material came from PBMCs. The receptors were gathered from a human donor in good health. Some clones in this sample may be carry-over from other donors' samples.

The chain recombines TRBV7-3 with TRBJ2-2; TRBD2 matches 7 bases. The length of the CDR3 is 17 residues. V lost 4 bases to trimming and J lost 6 bases; unmatched junction nucleotides: 14. In germline, CDR1 is SGHTA, CDR2 FQGTGA. The CDR3 sequence: CASSSRDYGGGSGELFF. For the CDR3, the DNA is TGTGCCAGCAGCTCCAGGGATTATGGCGGGGGTTCCGGGGAGCTGTTTTTT.

This chain uses TRBV6-1 with TRBJ1-2; D is possibly TRBD1 (5 bases). The CDR3 contains 15 residues. Germline CDR1 reads MNHNS; CDR2 reads SASEGT. Trimming took off 6 bases at V and 0 bases at J, with 14 bases between the two ends. The CDR3 DNA is TGTGCCAGCAGAGACGCAGGGTTTTCTAACTATGGCTACACCTTC. It is translated as CASRDAGFSNYGYTF.

The V gene is TRBV2, the J gene TRBJ2-1, with 9 bases fitting TRBD2. The germline gives CDR1 SNHLY, CDR2 FYNNEI. The CDR3 totals 15 residues. Losses at the gene ends were 3 bases for V and 5 bases for J; bases not matched to a gene: 5. The CDR3 DNA sequence: TGTGCCAGCAGTGATTGGGCTAGCGGGAACAATGAGCAGTTCTTC. Translation: CASSDWASGNNEQFF.

The gene calls are TRBV4-2 and TRBJ2-1, with 14 positions matching TRBD2. The V gene end was trimmed by 3 bases and the J gene end by 2 bases; junction bases not matched to a gene: 3. The CDR3 sequence is 17 residues long. Germline CDR1 reads LGHNA; CDR2 reads YNFKEQ. The CDR3 spells CASSHRLAGGAYNEQFF. In nucleotides, the CDR3 is TGTGCCAGCAGCCACCGACTAGCGGGGGGGGCCTACAATGAGCAGTTCTTC.

This clone was recorded only once. The rearrangement uses TRBV9 and TRBJ2-7; TRBD1 matches at 7 bases. J lost 5 bases, V lost 3 bases, and 8 bases had no gene match. This CDR3 spans 14 amino acids. Germline CDR1 reads SGDLS; CDR2 reads YYNGEE. The DNA for the CDR3 is TGTGCCAGCAGCGGAATGACAGGGAGTCACGAGCAGTACTTC. Protein product: CASSGMTGSHEQYF.

This chain connects TRBV9 to TRBJ2-3, with a possible D match to TRBD1 (6 bases). This CDR3 comprises 15 residues. Germline lookup yields CDR1 SGDLS and CDR2 YYNGEE. V gave up 5 bases and J gave up 5 bases, with 18 bases separating them. In DNA, the CDR3 is TGTGCCAGCAGTAGACTACTAGGGGGTAGAGATACGCAGTATTTT. It translates to CASSRLLGGRDTQYF.

This chain connects TRBV7-9 to TRBJ2-6; the match to TRBD1 covers 9 bases. Trimming cost V 5 bases and J 4 bases; bases outside gene matches: 6. CDR1 and CDR2 from the germline V gene are SEHNR and FQNEAQ (reference sequence). The CDR3 length is 16 residues. The CDR3 is CASSTDRGTGANVLTF. CDR3 sequence (DNA): TGTGCCAGCAGCACCGACAGGGGGACAGGGGCCAACGTCCTGACTTTC.

The chain links TRBV28 to TRBJ2-5; 7 nucleotides match TRBD2. This CDR3 has 14 residues. V was clipped by 1 base and J by 5 bases; unmatched bases: 4. Germline CDR1 MDHEN, CDR2 SYDVKM. The CDR3 nucleotides are TGTGCCAGCAGTTTATCCGGGCGGGGGGAGACCCAGTACTTC. This encodes CASSLSGRGETQYF.

CDR3 region: CASRGTGRNTGELFF. The CDR3 DNA reads as TGTGCCAGCAGAGGGACAGGGCGGAACACCGGGGAGCTGTTTTTT. The chain recombines TRBV6-5 with TRBJ2-2; the match to TRBD1 covers 9 bases. The germline V gene encodes CDR1 MNHEY and CDR2 SVGAGI. This CDR3 has 15 residues. The ends lost 6 bases at V and 1 base at J; junction bases unmatched: 3.

A few counts support this clone. This chain joins TRBV6-1 and TRBJ2-7, with D tentatively TRBD2 (7 bases). Trimming pared 4 bases from V and 0 bases from J, leaving 13 bases between. Germline V gene sequence: CDR1 MNHNS, CDR2 SASEGT. The CDR3 length is 15 residues. CDR3 amino acids: CASSAEGGSSYEQYF. CDR3 in DNA: TGTGCCAGCAGTGCCGAGGGGGGGAGCTCCTACGAGCAGTACTTC.

This sequence joins TRBV7-9 and TRBJ1-2, with a possible D match to TRBD1 (5 bases). From germline, CDR1 is SEHNR and CDR2 FQNEAQ (reference sequence). Trimming stripped 6 bases from V and 1 base from J, with 12 bases between. This CDR3 has 14 amino acids. CDR3 DNA: TGTGCCAGCAGTCCACAGGTTCTTAACTATGGCTACACCTTC. It yields the protein CASSPQVLNYGYTF.

V usage is TRBV10-3 and J usage is TRBJ2-3, with 8 bases identical to TRBD1. Germline V lookup: CDR1 ENHRY, CDR2 SYGVKD. The trim removed 0 bases at V and 1 base at J, leaving 12 bases unmatched. This CDR3 has 19 residues. In DNA form, the CDR3 reads TGTGCCATCAGTGAGTCGCTGGTCTTCCGGACAGGGCGCACAGATACGCAGTATTTT. Amino acids: CAISESLVFRTGRTDTQYF.

The V call is TRBV19, the J call TRBJ1-1; 7 bases match TRBD1. This CDR3 is built from 13 residues. Trimming cost V 5 bases and J 6 bases; bases outside gene matches: 6. The germline V gene has CDR1 LNHDA and CDR2 SQIVND (reference sequence). The CDR3, as DNA: TGTGCCAGTAGTTCCCCGGGACAGTCTGAAGCTTTCTTT. As protein: CASSSPGQSEAFF.

The chain joins TRBV15 to TRBJ2-1; 11 nucleotides line up with TRBD2. This CDR3 is 16 amino acids long. The germline gives CDR1 LNHNV, CDR2 YYDKDF (reference sequence). V trimming: 3 bases; J trimming: 8 bases; junction bases outside the gene matches: 9. CDR3 sequence reads: CATSSRVAGGPDEQFF. CDR3 nucleotides: TGTGCCACCAGCAGTCGGGTAGCGGGAGGGCCAGATGAGCAGTTCTTC.

The chain has TRBV15 and TRBJ1-5; 7 bases align to TRBD1. The junction had 15 bases not matched to a gene; V was cut back by 1 base and J by 6 bases. Germline lookup yields CDR1 LNHNV and CDR2 YYDKDF (reference sequence). CDR3 length equals 18 residues. As DNA, the CDR3 is TGTGCCACCAGCAGAGCTCCTTCAGGGCAGGGGGGCACTCAGCCCCAGCATTTT. Its translation is CATSRAPSGQGGTQPQHF.

This clone was seen a few times. V is TRBV5-1 and J is TRBJ1-1, with D possibly being TRBD1 (5 bases). CDR3 length: 15 amino acids. The V gene's germline CDR1 is SGHRS and CDR2 YFSETQ. Trimming took 2 bases from V and 1 from J, leaving 12 bases between them. CDR3 in amino acids: CASSFITGGNTEAFF. The DNA of the CDR3 is TGCGCCAGCAGCTTCATAACCGGGGGGAACACTGAAGCTTTCTTT. The full variable domain, completed using reference TRBV5-1 and TRBJ1-1, is KAGVTQTPRYLIKTRGQQVTLSCSPISGHRSVSWYQQTPGQGLQFLFEYFSETQRNKGNFPGRFSGRQFSNSRSEMNVSTLELGDSALYLCASSFITGGNTEAFFGQGTRLTVV.

The chain joins TRBV4-1 to TRBJ2-1; 9 nucleotides match TRBD2. V was pared by 1 base and J by 6 bases, with 10 bases of the junction left unmatched. Per germline, CDR1 MGHRA and CDR2 YSYEKL. CDR3 length: 17 residues. The CDR3 bases are TGCGCCAGCAGCCAAGCCCTGACTAGCGGAGCAGGCAATGAGCAGTTCTTC. This encodes CASSQALTSGAGNEQFF.

The chain's CDR3 is CASSGRDGSTDTQYF. The CDR3 region has the DNA TGCGCCAGCAGCGGGCGGGACGGATCCACAGATACGCAGTATTTT. The rearrangement uses TRBV5-1 and TRBJ2-3, with D possibly matching TRBD2 (6 bases). Germline CDR1 SGHRS, CDR2 YFSETQ. This CDR3 region has 15 residues. Trimming removed 4 bases at V and 2 bases at J, with 14 bases between.

V usage is TRBV30 and J usage is TRBJ2-7; the D gene is possibly TRBD2 (7 bases). The CDR3 is 15 residues long. Germline-derived CDR1 and CDR2 are GTSNPN and SVGIG (reference sequence). Trimming removed 0 bases at V and 3 bases at J, with 15 bases between. CDR3 in amino acids: CAWSVGGQGGYEQYF. The CDR3 DNA is TGTGCCTGGAGTGTCGGGGGGCAGGGTGGCTACGAGCAGTACTTC.

The chain couples TRBV23-1 to TRBJ2-1; tentative D call: TRBD2 (6 bases). TRBV23-1 is assigned to the ORF class and has an uncertain function. V lost 4 bases and J 9 bases, leaving 19 bases between the germline ends. The CDR3 is 15 amino acids. CDR3 in amino acids: CASSLPERGKCEQFF. The CDR3 DNA reads TGCGCCAGCAGTCTCCCTGAACGGGGGAAGTGTGAGCAGTTCTTC.

This sequence joins TRBV5-1 and TRBJ2-1, with TRBD2 identical over 11 bases. The CDR3 has 17 residues. CDR1 and CDR2 from the germline V gene are SGHRS and YFSETQ. V gave up 0 bases and J gave up 2 bases; unmatched junction bases: 4. The CDR3 DNA is TGCGCCAGCAGCTTGGGTGGTAGCGGGGGGGCCTACAATGAGCAGTTCTTC. This codes for CASSLGGSGGAYNEQFF.

The genes are TRBV19 and TRBJ2-1; TRBD2 agrees at 12 bases. The germline gives CDR1 LNHDA, CDR2 SQIVND (reference sequence). This CDR3 is 15 amino acids long. The trim removed 7 bases at V and 9 bases at J, leaving 10 bases unmatched. This chain's CDR3 is CASTSGLAGSSEQFF. The CDR3 DNA follows: TGTGCCAGTACCTCGGGACTAGCGGGTTCTAGTGAGCAGTTCTTC.

The chain couples TRBV30 to TRBJ2-7; tentative D call: TRBD1 (5 bases). Trimming removed 0 bases at V and 2 bases at J, with 14 bases between. CDR3 length equals 15 residues. Germline loops: CDR1 GTSNPN, CDR2 SVGIG (reference sequence). CDR3 nucleotide sequence: TGTGCCTGGAGTGTCCCGGGCAGGGTCGCCTACGAGCAGTACTTC. It is translated as CAWSVPGRVAYEQYF.

The chain is built from TRBV29-1 and TRBJ2-5, with TRBD2 as a possible D gene (6 bases). Per germline, CDR1 SQVTM and CDR2 ANQGSEA. Trimming stripped 2 bases from V and 1 base from J, with 14 bases between. The CDR3 is 15 amino acids. CDR3 in amino acids: CSVEFPSGLQETQYF. The CDR3 nucleotides are TGCAGCGTTGAATTCCCTTCGGGACTCCAAGAGACCCAGTACTTC.

V and J are TRBV4-3 and TRBJ2-2; 7 bases line up with TRBD2. Germline V gives CDR1 LGHNA, CDR2 YSLEER. V shed 0 bases and J 6 bases; nucleotides not matched to a gene: 13. This CDR3 is 18 amino acids long. This chain's CDR3 is CASSQEVGTSVLAGELFF. The CDR3 nucleotides are TGCGCCAGCAGCCAAGAGGTCGGAACTAGCGTCCTCGCCGGGGAGCTGTTTTTT.

This chain joins TRBV7-9 and TRBJ2-3; 9 positions agree with TRBD2. V lost 3 bases and J lost 3; bases outside the gene matches: 7. This CDR3 comprises 16 residues. Germline assignment: CDR1 SEHNR and CDR2 FQNEAQ (reference sequence). CDR3 in amino acids: CASSFSSLAGTDTQYF. The CDR3 bases are TGTGCCAGCAGCTTTAGTTCACTAGCGGGTACAGATACGCAGTATTTT. The whole variable domain, filled in from reference TRBV7-9 and TRBJ2-3, reads DTGVSQNPRHKITKRGQNVTFRCDPISEHNRLYWYRQTLGQGPEFLTYFQNEAQLEKSRLLSDRFSAERPKGSFSTLEIQRTEQGDSAMYLCASSFSSLAGTDTQYFGPGTRLTVL.

This sequence joins TRBV9 and TRBJ2-2, with TRBD2 matching 7 bases. J gave up 13 bases and V 3 bases, and 18 bases lay outside the gene matches. The CDR3 totals 16 residues. Germline CDR1 SGDLS, CDR2 YYNGEE. The CDR3 nucleotides read TGTGCCAGCAGCGCCCCGGTTGGGGCGGGGGTCTCCCGGCTGTTTTTT. Protein product: CASSAPVGAGVSRLFF.

This rearrangement joins TRBV7-2 to TRBJ2-1; 7 bases match TRBD2. J was trimmed by 5 bases and V by 5 bases; bases with no gene match: 9. Germline V CDR1 and CDR2: SGHTA, FQGNSA. The length of the CDR3 is 15 residues. The DNA of the CDR3 is TGTGCCAGCAGCCTCTTCGGGCGGGAGCACAATGAGCAGTTCTTC. Translation: CASSLFGREHNEQFF.

The rearrangement links TRBV4-2 to TRBJ2-3; unclear D gene. This CDR3 region has 17 residues. CDR1 and CDR2 from the germline V gene are LGHNA and YNFKEQ. Trimming removed 4 bases from V and 2 bases from J, with 19 bases in between. This CDR3 reads CASSLTYPGSDTDTQYF. The DNA for the CDR3 is TGTGCCAGCAGCCTCACATACCCCGGGTCCGACACAGATACGCAGTATTTT.

This sequence joins TRBV9 and TRBJ2-7; TRBD1 is a possible D gene (7 bases). V was clipped by 3 bases and J by 6 bases, with 19 bases between them. This CDR3 is 15 amino acids long. Germline CDR1 is SGDLS and CDR2 is YYNGEE. The CDR3, as DNA: TGTGCCAGCAGCGCGATGGGGCAGGGGGGAGGCGAGCAGTACTTC. This gives the protein CASSAMGQGGGEQYF.

This chain joins TRBV18 and TRBJ2-5, with D perhaps TRBD2 (6 bases). Germline CDR1 reads KGHSH; CDR2 reads LQKENI. The V end lost 3 bases, the J end lost 1 base, and 9 bases lay between the germline ends. The CDR3 loop spans 14 amino acids. The CDR3 DNA follows: TGTGCCAGCTCACCTCCCGGGAGCCAAGAGACCCAGTACTTC. Its protein product is CASSPPGSQETQYF.

The chain combines TRBV6-6 with TRBJ2-5; 12 nucleotides line up with TRBD2. Germline V CDR1 and CDR2: MNHNY, SVGAGI (reference sequence). The V segment lost 5 bases and the J segment 5 bases; nucleotides outside the gene matches: 9. CDR3 length: 16 amino acids. The CDR3 coding sequence is TGTGCCAGCAGTGGTCCTAGCGGGGGGGCTCATGAGACCCAGTACTTC. This sequence encodes CASSGPSGGAHETQYF.